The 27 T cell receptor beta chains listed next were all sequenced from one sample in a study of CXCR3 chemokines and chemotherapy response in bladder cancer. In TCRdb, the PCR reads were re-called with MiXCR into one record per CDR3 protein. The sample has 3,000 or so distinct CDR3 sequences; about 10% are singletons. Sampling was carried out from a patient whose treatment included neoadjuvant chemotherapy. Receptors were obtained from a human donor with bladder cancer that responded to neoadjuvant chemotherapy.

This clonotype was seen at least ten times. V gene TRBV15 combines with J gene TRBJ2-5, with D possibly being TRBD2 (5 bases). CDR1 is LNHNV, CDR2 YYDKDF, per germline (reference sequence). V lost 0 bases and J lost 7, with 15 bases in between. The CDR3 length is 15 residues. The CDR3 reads CATSRDIAPAGTQYF. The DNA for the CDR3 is TGTGCCACCAGCAGAGATATAGCGCCGGCGGGGACCCAGTACTTC.

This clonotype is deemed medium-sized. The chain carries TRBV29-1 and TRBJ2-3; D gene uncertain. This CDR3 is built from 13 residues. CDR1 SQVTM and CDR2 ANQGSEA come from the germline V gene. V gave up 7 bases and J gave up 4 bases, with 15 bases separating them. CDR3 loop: CSAQVRFADTQYF. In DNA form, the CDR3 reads TGCAGCGCCCAGGTTCGGTTCGCAGATACGCAGTATTTT.

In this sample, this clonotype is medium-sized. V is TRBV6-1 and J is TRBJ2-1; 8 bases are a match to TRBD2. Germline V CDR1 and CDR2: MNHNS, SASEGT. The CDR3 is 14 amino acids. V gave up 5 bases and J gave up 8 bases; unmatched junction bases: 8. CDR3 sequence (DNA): TGTGCCAGCAGTATCAGCGGGAGTTGGGATGAGCAGTTCTTC. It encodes CASSISGSWDEQFF.

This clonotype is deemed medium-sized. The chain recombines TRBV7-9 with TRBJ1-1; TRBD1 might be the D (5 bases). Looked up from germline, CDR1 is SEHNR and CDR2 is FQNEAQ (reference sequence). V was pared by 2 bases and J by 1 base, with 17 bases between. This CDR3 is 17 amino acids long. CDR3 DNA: TGTGCCAGCAGCTTACCTCCAGGGAGGAGTTGGAACACTGAAGCTTTCTTT. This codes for CASSLPPGRSWNTEAFF.

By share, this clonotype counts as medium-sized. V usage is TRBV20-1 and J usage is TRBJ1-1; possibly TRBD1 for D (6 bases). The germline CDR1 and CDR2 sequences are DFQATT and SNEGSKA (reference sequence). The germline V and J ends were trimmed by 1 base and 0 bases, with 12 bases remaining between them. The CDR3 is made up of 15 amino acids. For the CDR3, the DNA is TGCAGTGCTAGAGCCTTAGGACAGATGAACACTGAAGCTTTCTTT. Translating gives CSARALGQMNTEAFF.

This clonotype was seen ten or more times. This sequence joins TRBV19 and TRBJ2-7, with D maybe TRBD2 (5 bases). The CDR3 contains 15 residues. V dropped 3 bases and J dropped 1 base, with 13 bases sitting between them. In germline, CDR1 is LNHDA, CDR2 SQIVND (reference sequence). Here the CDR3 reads CASSIWHGGSYEQYF. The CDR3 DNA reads TGTGCCAGTAGTATCTGGCATGGCGGGTCCTACGAGCAGTACTTC.

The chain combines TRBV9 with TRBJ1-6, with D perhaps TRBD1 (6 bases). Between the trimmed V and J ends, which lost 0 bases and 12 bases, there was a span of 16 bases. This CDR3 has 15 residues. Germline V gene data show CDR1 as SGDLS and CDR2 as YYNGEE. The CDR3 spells CASSVGQDSKGPLHF. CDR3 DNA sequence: TGTGCCAGCAGCGTAGGCCAGGACAGCAAGGGACCCCTCCACTTT.

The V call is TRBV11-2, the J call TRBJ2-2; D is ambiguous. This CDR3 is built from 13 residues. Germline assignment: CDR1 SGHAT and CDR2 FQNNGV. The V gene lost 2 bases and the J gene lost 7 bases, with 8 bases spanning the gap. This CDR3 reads CASSLWGGGELFF. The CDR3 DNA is TGTGCCAGCAGCTTATGGGGTGGCGGGGAGCTGTTTTTT.

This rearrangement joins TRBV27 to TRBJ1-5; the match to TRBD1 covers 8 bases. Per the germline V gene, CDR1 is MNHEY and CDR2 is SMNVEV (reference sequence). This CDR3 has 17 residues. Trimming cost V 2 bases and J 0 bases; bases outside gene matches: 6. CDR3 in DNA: TGTGCCAGCAGTTTAAAAAGGACAGGGCTTAGCAATCAGCCCCAGCATTTT. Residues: CASSLKRTGLSNQPQHF.

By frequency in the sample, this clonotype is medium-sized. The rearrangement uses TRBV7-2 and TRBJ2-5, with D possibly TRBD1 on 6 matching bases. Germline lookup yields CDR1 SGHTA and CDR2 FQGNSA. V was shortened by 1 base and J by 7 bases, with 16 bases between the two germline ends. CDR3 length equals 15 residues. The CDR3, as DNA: TGTGCCAGCAGCTTAGATCCAGGGGTTAGTGGGACCCAGTACTTC. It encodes CASSLDPGVSGTQYF.

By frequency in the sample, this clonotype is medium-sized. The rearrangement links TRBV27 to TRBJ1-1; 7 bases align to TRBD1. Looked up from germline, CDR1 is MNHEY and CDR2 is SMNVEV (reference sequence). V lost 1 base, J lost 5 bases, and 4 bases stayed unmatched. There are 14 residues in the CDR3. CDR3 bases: TGTGCCAGCAGTTTATTGGCAGGGGGAACTGAAGCTTTCTTT. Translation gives CASSLLAGGTEAFF.

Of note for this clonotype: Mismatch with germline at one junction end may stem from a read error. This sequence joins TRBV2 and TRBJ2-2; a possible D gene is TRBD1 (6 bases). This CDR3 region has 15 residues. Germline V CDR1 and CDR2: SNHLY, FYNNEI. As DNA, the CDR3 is TGTGCCAGCAGTGAAGCGGGGGCCCAGGCCGGGAAGCTGTTTTTT. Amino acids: CASSEAGAQAGKLFF. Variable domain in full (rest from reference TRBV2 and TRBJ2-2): EPEVTQTPSHQVTQMGQEVILRCVPISNHLYFYWYRQILGQKVEFLVSFYNNEISEKSEIFDDQFSVERPDGSNFTLKIRSTKLEDSAMYFCASSEAGAQAGKLFFGEGSRLTVL.

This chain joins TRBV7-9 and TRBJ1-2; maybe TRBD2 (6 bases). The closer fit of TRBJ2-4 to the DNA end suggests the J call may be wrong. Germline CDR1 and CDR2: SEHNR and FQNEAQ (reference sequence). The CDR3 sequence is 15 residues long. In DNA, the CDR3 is TGTGCCAGCAGCTTAGTCTCGGAGGGCCAAAACATTCAGTACTTC. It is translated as CASSLVSEGQNIQYF.

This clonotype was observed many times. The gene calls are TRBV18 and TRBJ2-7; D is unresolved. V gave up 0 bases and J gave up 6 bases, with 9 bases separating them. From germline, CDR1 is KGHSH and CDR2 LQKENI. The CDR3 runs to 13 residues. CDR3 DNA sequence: TGTGCCAGCTCACCACCAGGGATGGGCGAGCAGTACTTC. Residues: CASSPPGMGEQYF. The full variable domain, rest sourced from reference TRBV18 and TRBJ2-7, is NAGVMQNPRHLVRRRGQEARLRCSPMKGHSHVYWYRQLPEEGLKFMVYLQKENIIDESGMPKERFSAEFPKEGPSILRIQQVVRGDSAAYFCASSPPGMGEQYFGPGTRLTVT.

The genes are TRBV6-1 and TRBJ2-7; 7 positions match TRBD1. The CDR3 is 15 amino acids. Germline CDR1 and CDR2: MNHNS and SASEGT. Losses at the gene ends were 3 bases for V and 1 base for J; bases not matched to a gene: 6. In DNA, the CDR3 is TGTGCCAGCAGTGAGGGACAGACCATATCCTACGAGCAGTACTTC. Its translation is CASSEGQTISYEQYF.

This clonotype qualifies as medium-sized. CDR3 sequence reads: CASTDRGLTYGYTF. The CDR3 nucleotides read TGTGCCAGCACAGACAGGGGGCTTACGTATGGCTACACCTTC. The chain links TRBV6-2 or TRBV6-3 to TRBJ1-2; 10 nucleotides align to TRBD1. The germline V gene encodes CDR1 MNHEY and CDR2 SVGEGT. V lost 7 bases, J lost 5 bases, and 7 bases stayed unmatched. The CDR3 is made up of 14 amino acids.

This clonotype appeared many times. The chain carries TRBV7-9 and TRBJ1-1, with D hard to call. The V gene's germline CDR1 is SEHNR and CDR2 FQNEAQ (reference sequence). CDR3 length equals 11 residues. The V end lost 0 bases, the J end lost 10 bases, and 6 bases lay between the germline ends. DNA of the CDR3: TGTGCCAGCAGCTTAGCCGGATCAGCTTTCTTT. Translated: CASSLAGSAFF.

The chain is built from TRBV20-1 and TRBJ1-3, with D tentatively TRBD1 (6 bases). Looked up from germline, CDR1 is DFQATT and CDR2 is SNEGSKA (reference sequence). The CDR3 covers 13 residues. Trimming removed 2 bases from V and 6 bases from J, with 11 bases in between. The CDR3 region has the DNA TGCAGTGCTAGACTGACAGGTCTAAACACCATATATTTT. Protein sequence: CSARLTGLNTIYF.

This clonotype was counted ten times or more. CDR3 region: CASSPGGGPDTQYF. The DNA of the CDR3 is TGTGCCAGCTCCCCCGGGGGAGGGCCAGATACGCAGTATTTT. The V and J genes are TRBV9 and TRBJ2-3; 7 bases are a match to TRBD2. Germline V CDR1 and CDR2: SGDLS, YYNGEE. CDR3 length: 14 amino acids. The V gene end was trimmed by 7 bases and the J gene end by 4 bases; junction bases not matched to a gene: 9. Complete variable domain (other parts from reference TRBV9 and TRBJ2-3): DSGVTQTPKHLITATGQRVTLRCSPRSGDLSVYWYQQSLDQGLQFLIQYYNGEERAKGNILERFSAQQFPDLHSELNLSSLELGDSALYFCASSPGGGPDTQYFGPGTRLTVL.

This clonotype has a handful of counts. The CDR3 is CASTGQGAYGYTF. For the CDR3, the DNA is TGTGCCAGCACGGGACAGGGGGCCTATGGCTACACCTTC. V is TRBV7-9 and J is TRBJ1-2, with 12 bases that match TRBD1. The J segment lost 4 bases and the V segment lost 7 bases, leaving 1 base of the junction unmatched. This CDR3 spans 13 amino acids. The V gene's germline CDR1 is SEHNR and CDR2 FQNEAQ (reference sequence).

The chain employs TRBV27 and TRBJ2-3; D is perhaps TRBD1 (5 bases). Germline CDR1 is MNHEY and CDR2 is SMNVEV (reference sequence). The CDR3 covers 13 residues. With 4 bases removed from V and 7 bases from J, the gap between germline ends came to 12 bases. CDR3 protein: CASSSQGTHTQYF. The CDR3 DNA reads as TGTGCCAGCAGTTCTCAGGGTACTCATACGCAGTATTTT.

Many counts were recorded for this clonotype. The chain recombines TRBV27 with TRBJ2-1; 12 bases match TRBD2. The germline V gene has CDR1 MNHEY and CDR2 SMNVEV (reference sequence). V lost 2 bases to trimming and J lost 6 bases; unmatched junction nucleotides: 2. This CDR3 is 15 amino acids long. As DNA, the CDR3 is TGTGCCAGCAGTTTAAGACTAGCGGGAGCCAATGAGCAGTTCTTC. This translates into CASSLRLAGANEQFF.

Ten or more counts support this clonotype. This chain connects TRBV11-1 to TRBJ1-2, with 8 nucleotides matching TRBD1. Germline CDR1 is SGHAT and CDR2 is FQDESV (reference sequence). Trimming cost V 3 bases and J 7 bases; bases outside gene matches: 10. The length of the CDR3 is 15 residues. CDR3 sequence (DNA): TGTGCCAGCAGCTTGGATACCGGGACAGGCGTTGGCTACACCTTC. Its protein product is CASSLDTGTGVGYTF.

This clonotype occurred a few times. The DNA of the CDR3 is TGTGCCAGCAGCATTGTAGCGGGAGGGGGCGAGCAGTACTTC. Its protein is CASSIVAGGGEQYF. The chain combines TRBV5-6 with TRBJ2-7, with 11 bases that match TRBD2. Per the germline V gene, CDR1 is SGHDT and CDR2 is YYEEEE. Trimming took 4 bases from V and 6 from J; bases not matched to a gene: 6. This CDR3 has 14 amino acids.

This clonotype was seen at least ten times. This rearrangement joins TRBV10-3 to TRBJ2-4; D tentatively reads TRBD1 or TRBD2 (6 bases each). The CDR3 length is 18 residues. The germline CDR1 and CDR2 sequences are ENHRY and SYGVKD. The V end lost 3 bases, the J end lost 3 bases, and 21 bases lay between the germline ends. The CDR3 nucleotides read TGTGCCATCAGTGAAACCCACGGGGGCGGATCGGACAAAAACATTCAGTACTTC. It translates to CAISETHGGGSDKNIQYF.

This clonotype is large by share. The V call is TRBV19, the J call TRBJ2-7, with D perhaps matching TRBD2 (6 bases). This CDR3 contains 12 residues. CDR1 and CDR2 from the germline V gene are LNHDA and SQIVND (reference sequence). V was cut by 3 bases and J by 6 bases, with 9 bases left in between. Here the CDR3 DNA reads TGTGCCAGTAGTATTTTCGGGGGCGAGCAGTACTTC. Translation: CASSIFGGEQYF.

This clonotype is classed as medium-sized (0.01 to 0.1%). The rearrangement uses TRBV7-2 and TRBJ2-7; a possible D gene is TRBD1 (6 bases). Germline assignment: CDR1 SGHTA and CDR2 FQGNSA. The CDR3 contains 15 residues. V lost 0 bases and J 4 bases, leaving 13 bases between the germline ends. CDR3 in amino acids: CASSLAMGTPYEQYF. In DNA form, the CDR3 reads TGTGCCAGCAGCTTAGCGATGGGGACACCGTACGAGCAGTACTTC. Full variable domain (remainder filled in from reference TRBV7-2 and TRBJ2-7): GAGVSQSPSNKVTEKGKDVELRCDPISGHTALYWYRQSLGQGLEFLIYFQGNSAPDKSGLPSDRFSAERTGGSVSTLTIQRTQQEDSAVYLCASSLAMGTPYEQYFGPGTRLTVT.